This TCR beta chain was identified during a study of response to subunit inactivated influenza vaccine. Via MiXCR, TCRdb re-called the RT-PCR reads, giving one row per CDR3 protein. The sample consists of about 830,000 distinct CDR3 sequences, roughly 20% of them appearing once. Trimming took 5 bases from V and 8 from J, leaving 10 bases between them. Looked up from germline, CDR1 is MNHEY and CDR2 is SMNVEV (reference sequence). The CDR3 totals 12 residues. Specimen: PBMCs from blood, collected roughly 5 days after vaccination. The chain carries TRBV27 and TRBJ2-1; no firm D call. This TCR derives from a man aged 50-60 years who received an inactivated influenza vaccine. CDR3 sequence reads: CASSQMEDEQFF. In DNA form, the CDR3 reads TGTGCCAGCAGTCAAATGGAAGATGAGCAGTTCTTC.